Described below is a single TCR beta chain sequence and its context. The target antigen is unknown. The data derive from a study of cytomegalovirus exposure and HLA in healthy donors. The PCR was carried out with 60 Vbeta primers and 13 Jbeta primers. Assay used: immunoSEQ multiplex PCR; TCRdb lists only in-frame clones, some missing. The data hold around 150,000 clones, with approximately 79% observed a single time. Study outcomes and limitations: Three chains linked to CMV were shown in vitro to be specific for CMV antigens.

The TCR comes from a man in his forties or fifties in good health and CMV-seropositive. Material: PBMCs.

In nucleotides, the CDR3 is TGTGCCAGCAGCCGGGAGGAGAGGGAGACCCAGTACTTC. Amino acid sequence: CASSREERETQYF. The genes are TRBV11-2 and TRBJ2-5; 7 nucleotides agree with TRBD2. This CDR3 is built from 13 residues. Losses at the gene ends were 5 bases for V and 5 bases for J; bases not matched to a gene: 5. Germline CDR1 SGHAT, CDR2 FQNNGV.